Listed below are T cell receptor beta chains from one sample, sequenced in a study of T cell repertoires in cytomegalovirus infection. TCRdb re-called the reads through MiXCR, storing one row per CDR3 protein. The sample has 250,000 or so distinct CDR3 sequences, around 12% seen once. What was sequenced was PBMCs. The receptors derive from a human donor in good health (CMV status not recorded). Some clones in this sample may be carry-over from other donors' samples. Both conserved end residues are trimmed from each CDR3.

J: TRBJ2-5; V: TRBV6-2/TRBV6-3; CDR3: ATNRRTRRQETQY
J: TRBJ2-5; V: TRBV24-1; CDR3: ATSPRGAGETQY
J: TRBJ2-7; V: TRBV7-8; CDR3: ASSPGTSGYEQY
J: TRBJ2-5; V: TRBV15; CDR3: ATSRALGQGETQY
J: TRBJ1-2; V: TRBV29-1; CDR3: SVVQPRDRAGGYT
J: TRBJ2-7; V: TRBV4-2; CDR3: ASSRTGTGVYEQY
J: TRBJ2-3; V: TRBV7-2; CDR3: ASSLSTTDTQY
J: TRBJ2-3; V: TRBV7-2; CDR3: ASSRQVATDTQY
J: TRBJ1-3; V: TRBV29-1; CDR3: SVVGASGNTIY
J: TRBJ2-4; V: TRBV9; CDR3: ASSVDGGSRAKNIQY
J: TRBJ2-7; V: TRBV7-2; CDR3: ASSLDGTYSYEQY
J: TRBJ2-3; V: TRBV28; CDR3: ASSPRTSLTDTQY
J: TRBJ2-1; V: TRBV2; CDR3: ASRAQIGTGSGNEQF
J: TRBJ2-1; V: TRBV7-2; CDR3: ASSSPRGIPNNEQF
J: TRBJ1-2; V: TRBV20-1; CDR3: SARDQGRLNYGYT
J: TRBJ2-7; V: TRBV2; CDR3: ASAAGGSYEQY
J: TRBJ1-2; V: TRBV7-2; CDR3: ASSLGGERGYT
J: TRBJ1-2; V: TRBV11-2; CDR3: ASSFWTGPSYGYT
J: TRBJ1-2; V: TRBV6-2/TRBV6-3; CDR3: ASSYPGPYGYT
J: TRBJ1-2; V: TRBV29-1; CDR3: SVVGSGGYT
J: TRBJ2-5; V: TRBV7-9; CDR3: ASSERGQQETQY
J: TRBJ2-1; V: TRBV6-2/TRBV6-3; CDR3: ASSREGGNEQF